These 24 T cell receptor beta chains originate from one sample sequenced in a study of cytomegalovirus exposure and HLA in healthy donors. Use of 60 Vbeta and 13 Jbeta primers characterized the PCR. Profiling relied on immunoSEQ multiplex PCR, and the TCRdb table lists in-frame clones only, not all of them. Of fewer than 200,000 clones detected, about four fifths appear once; the ten largest clones hold over 1.5%. Sequencing input: PBMCs. The receptors originated from a middle-aged man in good health and CMV-seronegative.

This chain uses TRBV6-5 with TRBJ2-7; TRBD1 might be the D (6 bases). The CDR3 covers 12 residues. V was clipped by 10 bases and J by 2 bases, with 12 bases between them. Germline loops: CDR1 MNHEY, CDR2 SVGAGI. The CDR3 is CATTGYTYEQYF. The DNA for the CDR3 is TGTGCCACCACAGGGTATACCTACGAGCAGTACTTC.

This chain connects TRBV30 to TRBJ1-5; the match to TRBD1 covers 8 bases. V shed 5 bases, J shed 5 bases, and the junction held 8 bases outside the gene matches. Germline-derived CDR1 and CDR2 are GTSNPN and SVGIG (reference sequence). This CDR3 has 14 residues. The CDR3 coding sequence is TGTGCCTGGGTCCCCAGGGGGCGCGATCAGCCCCAGCATTTT. It translates to CAWVPRGRDQPQHF.

This clone came up a few times. The V gene is TRBV9, the J gene TRBJ2-6; D not resolved. The CDR3 has 15 residues. Germline CDR1 is SGDLS and CDR2 is YYNGEE. V dropped 0 bases and J dropped 0 bases, with 4 bases sitting between them. CDR3 sequence (DNA): TGTGCCAGCAGCGTAGCGAGCTCTGGGGCCAACGTCCTGACTTTC. Protein product: CASSVASSGANVLTF.

This clone has only one observation. The CDR3 sequence: CASSLALAGGPQETQYF. CDR3 coding DNA: TGTGCCAGCAGCTTAGCTCTAGCGGGGGGGCCGCAAGAGACCCAGTACTTC. J is TRBJ2-5 and V is TRBV7-2; TRBD2 matches 12 bases. The CDR3 extends over 17 amino acids. J was trimmed by 2 bases and V by 0 bases; bases with no gene match: 4. Germline CDR1 reads SGHTA; CDR2 reads FQGNSA.

V usage is TRBV5-1 and J usage is TRBJ2-3, with D possibly TRBD2 on 6 matching bases. V was pared by 0 bases and J by 4 bases, with 18 bases between. CDR1 and CDR2 from the germline V gene are SGHRS and YFSETQ. The CDR3 loop spans 17 amino acids. The DNA for the CDR3 is TGCGCCAGCAGCTTGGAATTCGTGGCCGGGGGAGCAGATACGCAGTATTTT. It specifies CASSLEFVAGGADTQYF.

V is TRBV25-1 and J is TRBJ2-7; 14 bases match TRBD2. In germline, CDR1 is MGHDK, CDR2 SYGVNS. The V gene end was trimmed by 1 base and the J gene end by 5 bases; junction bases not matched to a gene: 10. There are 18 residues in the CDR3. The CDR3 DNA follows: TGTGCCAGCAGTGAATTGGGGACTAGCGGGAGTGCTAGGAACGAGCAGTACTTC. Translating gives CASSELGTSGSARNEQYF.

The chain combines TRBV2 with TRBJ2-1; the match to TRBD2 covers 11 bases. J lost 6 bases, V lost 6 bases, and 10 bases had no gene match. This CDR3 spans 16 amino acids. CDR1 is SNHLY, CDR2 FYNNEI, per germline. The CDR3 region has the DNA TGTGCCAGCAGCCCTAACCTTAGCGGGAGGGTCAATGAGCAGTTCTTC. Translating gives CASSPNLSGRVNEQFF.

The V gene is TRBV6-1, the J gene TRBJ2-5; 10 bases align to TRBD2. The germline gives CDR1 MNHNS, CDR2 SASEGT. This CDR3 region has 14 residues. Trimming at V came to 6 bases and at J to 3 bases, leaving 4 bases not matched to a gene. Written as DNA, the CDR3 is TGTGCCAGCAGCGGGACTAGCGCGAAAGAGACCCAGTACTTC. Its protein is CASSGTSAKETQYF.

The chain uses TRBV29-1 and TRBJ1-4; 9 bases line up with TRBD1. V lost 4 bases to trimming and J lost 0 bases; unmatched junction nucleotides: 3. CDR3 length: 15 residues. The germline gives CDR1 SQVTM, CDR2 ANQGSEA. The CDR3 loop is CSVGQGGATNEKLFF. The CDR3 nucleotides read TGCAGCGTTGGACAGGGGGGAGCAACTAATGAAAAACTGTTTTTT.

V is TRBV19 and J is TRBJ2-1; 7 nucleotides agree with TRBD2. CDR3 length: 10 amino acids. From germline, CDR1 is LNHDA and CDR2 SQIVND (reference sequence). V lost 11 bases to trimming and J lost 14 bases; unmatched junction nucleotides: 9. The CDR3 region has the DNA TGTGCCGCTTCCGGGGGGATGAAGTTCTTC. Protein sequence: CAASGGMKFF.

J is TRBJ1-1 and V is TRBV11-3, with 7 nucleotides matching TRBD1. Germline V gene data show CDR1 as SGHNT and CDR2 as YENEEA. This CDR3 has 14 amino acids. V shed 3 bases and J 1 base; nucleotides not matched to a gene: 2. The CDR3 loop is CASSLGQTNTEAFF. CDR3 nucleotide sequence: TGTGCCAGCAGCTTGGGACAGACGAACACTGAAGCTTTCTTT.

The V and J genes are TRBV10-3 and TRBJ1-4, with no clear D. This CDR3 spans 13 amino acids. V was shortened by 6 bases and J by 0 bases, with 5 bases between the two germline ends. Germline CDR1 and CDR2: ENHRY and SYGVKD. Here the CDR3 DNA reads TGTGCCATCAGGGGCACAACTAATGAAAAACTGTTTTTT. Protein: CAIRGTTNEKLFF.

The chain couples TRBV6-4 to TRBJ2-1, with D perhaps TRBD2 (6 bases). The germline CDR1 and CDR2 sequences are MRHNA and SNTAGT. Trimming removed 6 bases at V and 7 bases at J, with 22 bases between. The CDR3 extends over 16 amino acids. Here the CDR3 DNA reads TGTGCCAGCAGCGGATTTAGCGGTCCCGGGGTAAATGAGCAGTTCTTC. This translates into CASSGFSGPGVNEQFF.

CDR3 nucleotide sequence: TGTGCCAGTAGTCAAAGGGGGAATGGCTACACCTTC. Translated, it gives CASSQRGNGYTF. V and J are TRBV19 and TRBJ1-2; the D gene is possibly TRBD1 (6 bases). V was trimmed by 5 bases and J by 6 bases, leaving 10 bases between them. CDR3 length equals 12 residues. Per germline, CDR1 LNHDA and CDR2 SQIVND (reference sequence).

About this clone itself: This specimen includes other DNA sequences encoding the same CDR3. The gene calls are TRBV4-1 and TRBJ2-5; the D gene is possibly TRBD1 (5 bases). V lost 0 bases to trimming and J lost 3 bases, with 11 bases between them. Germline CDR1 is MGHRA and CDR2 is YSYEKL. The CDR3 consists of 15 residues. Written as DNA, the CDR3 is TGCGCCAGCAGCCAAGATGGTGGCAGGGAAGAGACCCAGTACTTC. Translated: CASSQDGGREETQYF.

The gene calls are TRBV19 and TRBJ2-2; 7 nucleotides agree with TRBD2. The CDR3 is 16 residues long. Trimming took 7 bases from V and 6 from J; bases not matched to a gene: 14. CDR1 and CDR2 (germline): LNHDA, SQIVND (reference sequence). The CDR3 reads CASTRGVPAGSGELFF. CDR3 in DNA: TGTGCCAGTACCCGGGGGGTTCCGGCGGGCTCCGGGGAGCTGTTTTTT.

This clone has just a few counts. This chain uses TRBV4-2 with TRBJ1-5; a possible D gene is TRBD1 (5 bases). Germline values: CDR1 LGHNA, CDR2 YNFKEQ. Trimming shortened V by 0 bases and J by 3 bases, and 9 bases separated the two germline ends. The CDR3 covers 15 residues. The CDR3 sequence is CASSQERRDNQPQHF. The CDR3 DNA sequence: TGTGCCAGCAGCCAAGAGCGCAGGGACAATCAGCCCCAGCATTTT.

J is TRBJ1-1 and V is TRBV4-3; 8 positions match TRBD1. V shed 4 bases, J shed 8 bases, and the junction held 9 bases outside the gene matches. The CDR3 covers 14 residues. Germline-derived CDR1 and CDR2 are LGHNA and YSLEER. This chain's CDR3 is CASSRTIGQGEAFF. The CDR3 DNA follows: TGCGCCAGCAGCCGTACAATTGGACAGGGCGAAGCTTTCTTT.

The sample holds one count of this clone. This chain links TRBV19 with TRBJ1-5; 8 positions agree with TRBD1. The CDR3 runs to 12 residues. CDR1 is LNHDA, CDR2 SQIVND, per germline (reference sequence). Trimming at V came to 7 bases and at J to 9 bases, leaving 5 bases not matched to a gene. CDR3 loop: CASKTGGRPQHF. For the CDR3, the DNA is TGTGCCAGTAAAACAGGGGGACGGCCCCAGCATTTT.

The chain combines TRBV10-1 with TRBJ2-5; 7 nucleotides agree with TRBD2. In germline, CDR1 is WNHNN, CDR2 SYGVQD (reference sequence). V gave up 7 bases and J gave up 2 bases; unmatched junction bases: 4. CDR3 length: 13 amino acids. The CDR3 loop reads CASKRDGQETQYF. CDR3 in DNA: TGCGCCAGCAAGCGGGACGGTCAAGAGACCCAGTACTTC.

The chain is built from TRBV19 and TRBJ1-5; D possibly corresponds to TRBD1 (5 bases). Trimming removed 7 bases at V and 0 bases at J, with 16 bases between. Germline V lookup: CDR1 LNHDA, CDR2 SQIVND (reference sequence). The CDR3 totals 16 residues. The DNA of the CDR3 is TGTGCCAGTAACGGTGGGGGAGGATATAGCAATCAGCCCCAGCATTTT. This translates into CASNGGGGYSNQPQHF.

As regards this clone: At one end the junction does not follow the germline gene, possibly because of a read error. This rearrangement joins TRBV7-9 to TRBJ1-1; 9 bases agree with TRBD1. The CDR3 is 15 amino acids. The germline gives CDR1 SEHNR, CDR2 FQNEAQ (reference sequence). This CDR3 reads CSSSSLPGQGTEAFF. The CDR3 DNA follows: TGTTCCAGCAGCTCACTACCGGGACAGGGTACTGAAGCTTTCTTT.

A word on this clone: The junction departs from germline at one end; a sequencing error may be responsible. DNA of the CDR3: TGTTCCAGCAGCTTAAATGGACAGACTAATGAAAAACTGTTTTTT. It encodes CSSSLNGQTNEKLFF. The chain joins TRBV7-9 to TRBJ1-4, with D perhaps matching TRBD1 (6 bases). Germline loops: CDR1 SEHNR, CDR2 FQNEAQ (reference sequence). CDR3 length: 15 residues.

The J gene is TRBJ2-3, the V gene TRBV2; maybe TRBD1 (5 bases). Trimming left V 5 bases short and J 2 bases short, with 11 bases between. The CDR3 has 14 residues. The germline CDR1 and CDR2 sequences are SNHLY and FYNNEI. CDR3 region: CASSQGWITDTQYF. The DNA of the CDR3 is TGTGCCAGCAGTCAGGGCTGGATCACAGATACGCAGTATTTT.